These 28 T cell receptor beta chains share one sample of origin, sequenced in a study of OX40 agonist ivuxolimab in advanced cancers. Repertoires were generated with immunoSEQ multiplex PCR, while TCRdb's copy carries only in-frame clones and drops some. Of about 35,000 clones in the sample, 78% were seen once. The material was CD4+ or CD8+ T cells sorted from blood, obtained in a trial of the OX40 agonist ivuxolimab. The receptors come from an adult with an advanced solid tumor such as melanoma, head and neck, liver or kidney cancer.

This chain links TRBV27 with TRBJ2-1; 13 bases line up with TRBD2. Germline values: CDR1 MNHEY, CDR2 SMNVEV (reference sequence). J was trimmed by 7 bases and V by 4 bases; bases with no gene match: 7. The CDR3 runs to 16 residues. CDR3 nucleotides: TGTGCCAGCAGTTCCGCCGGGACTAGCGGGAAGAATGAGCAGTTCTTC. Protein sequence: CASSSAGTSGKNEQFF.

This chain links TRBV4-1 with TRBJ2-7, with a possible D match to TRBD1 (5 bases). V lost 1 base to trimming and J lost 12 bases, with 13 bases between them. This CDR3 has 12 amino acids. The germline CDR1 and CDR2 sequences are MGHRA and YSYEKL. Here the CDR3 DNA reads TGCGCCAGCAGCCAAGCCGCAGGGCGATGGTACTTC. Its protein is CASSQAAGRWYF.

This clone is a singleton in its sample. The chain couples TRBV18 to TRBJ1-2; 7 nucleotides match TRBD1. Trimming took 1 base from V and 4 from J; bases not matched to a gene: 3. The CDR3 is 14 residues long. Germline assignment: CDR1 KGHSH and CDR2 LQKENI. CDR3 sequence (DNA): TGTGCCAGCTCACCACGGGGACAGAGCTATGGCTACACCTTC. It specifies CASSPRGQSYGYTF.

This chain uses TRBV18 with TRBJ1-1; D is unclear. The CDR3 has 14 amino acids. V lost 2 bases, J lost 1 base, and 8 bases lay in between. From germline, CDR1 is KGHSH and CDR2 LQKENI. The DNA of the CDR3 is TGTGCCAGCTCACCAGGACGGCAGAACACTGAAGCTTTCTTT. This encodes CASSPGRQNTEAFF.

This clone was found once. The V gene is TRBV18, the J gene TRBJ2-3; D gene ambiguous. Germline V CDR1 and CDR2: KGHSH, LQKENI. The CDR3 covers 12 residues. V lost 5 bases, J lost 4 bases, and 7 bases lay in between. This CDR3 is CASSGTADTQYF. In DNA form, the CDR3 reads TGTGCCAGCTCAGGAACAGCAGATACGCAGTATTTT.

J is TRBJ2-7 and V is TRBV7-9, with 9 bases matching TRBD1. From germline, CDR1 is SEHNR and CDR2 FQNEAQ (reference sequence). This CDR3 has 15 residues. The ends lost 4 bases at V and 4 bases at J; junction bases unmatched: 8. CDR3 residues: CASSWNRGPEYEQYF. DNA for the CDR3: TGTGCCAGCAGCTGGAACAGGGGGCCAGAATACGAGCAGTACTTC. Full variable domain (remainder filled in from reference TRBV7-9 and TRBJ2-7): DTGVSQNPRHKITKRGQNVTFRCDPISEHNRLYWYRQTLGQGPEFLTYFQNEAQLEKSRLLSDRFSAERPKGSFSTLEIQRTEQGDSAMYLCASSWNRGPEYEQYFGPGTRLTVT.

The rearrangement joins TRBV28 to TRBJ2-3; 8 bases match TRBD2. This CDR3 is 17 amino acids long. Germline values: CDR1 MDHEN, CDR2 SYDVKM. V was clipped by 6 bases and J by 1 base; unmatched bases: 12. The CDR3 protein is CASSRLSKAGGTDTQYF. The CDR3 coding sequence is TGTGCCAGCAGCCGCCTATCCAAAGCGGGGGGCACAGATACGCAGTATTTT.

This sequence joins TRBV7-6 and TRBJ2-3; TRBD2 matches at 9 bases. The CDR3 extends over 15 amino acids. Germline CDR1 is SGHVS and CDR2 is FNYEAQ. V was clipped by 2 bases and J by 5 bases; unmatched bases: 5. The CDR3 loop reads CASSLRGLAGDTQYF. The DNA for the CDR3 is TGTGCCAGCAGCTTAAGGGGACTAGCAGGAGATACGCAGTATTTT.

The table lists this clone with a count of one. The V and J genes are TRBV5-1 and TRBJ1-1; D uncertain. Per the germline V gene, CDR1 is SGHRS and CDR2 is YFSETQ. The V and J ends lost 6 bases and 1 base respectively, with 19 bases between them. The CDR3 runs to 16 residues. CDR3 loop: CASTTAGSGPNTEAFF. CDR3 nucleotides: TGCGCCAGCACCACGGCGGGGTCAGGCCCGAACACTGAAGCTTTCTTT.

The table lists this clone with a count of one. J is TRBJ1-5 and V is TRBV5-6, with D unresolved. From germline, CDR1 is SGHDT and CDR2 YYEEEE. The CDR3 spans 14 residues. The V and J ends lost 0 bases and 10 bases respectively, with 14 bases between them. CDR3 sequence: CASSLGLHSPPQHF. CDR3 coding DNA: TGTGCCAGCAGCTTGGGTCTCCATAGCCCCCCCCAGCATTTT.

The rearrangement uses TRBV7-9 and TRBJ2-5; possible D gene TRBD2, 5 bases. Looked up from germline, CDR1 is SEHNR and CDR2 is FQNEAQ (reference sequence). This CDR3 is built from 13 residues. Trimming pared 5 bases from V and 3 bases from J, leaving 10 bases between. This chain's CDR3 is CASSVDLKETQYF. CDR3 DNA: TGTGCCAGCAGCGTGGACTTGAAAGAGACCCAGTACTTC.

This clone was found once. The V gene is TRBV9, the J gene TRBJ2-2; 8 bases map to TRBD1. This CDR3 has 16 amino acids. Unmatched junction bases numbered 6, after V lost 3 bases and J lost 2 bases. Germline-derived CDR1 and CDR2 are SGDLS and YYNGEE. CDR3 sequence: CASSARQGINTGELFF. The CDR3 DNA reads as TGTGCCAGCAGCGCCCGACAGGGGATCAACACCGGGGAGCTGTTTTTT.

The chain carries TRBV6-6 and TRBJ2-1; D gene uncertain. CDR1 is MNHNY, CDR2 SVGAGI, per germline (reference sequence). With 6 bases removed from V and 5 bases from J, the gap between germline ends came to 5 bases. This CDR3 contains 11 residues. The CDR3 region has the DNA TGTGCCAGCAGCCCCGACAATGAGCAGTTCTTC. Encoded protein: CASSPDNEQFF.

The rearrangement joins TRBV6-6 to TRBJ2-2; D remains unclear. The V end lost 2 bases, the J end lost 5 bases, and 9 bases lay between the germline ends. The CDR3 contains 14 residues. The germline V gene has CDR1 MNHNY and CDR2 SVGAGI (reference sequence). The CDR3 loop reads CASSYRAATGELFF. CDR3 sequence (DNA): TGTGCCAGCAGTTACCGGGCGGCTACCGGGGAGCTGTTTTTT.

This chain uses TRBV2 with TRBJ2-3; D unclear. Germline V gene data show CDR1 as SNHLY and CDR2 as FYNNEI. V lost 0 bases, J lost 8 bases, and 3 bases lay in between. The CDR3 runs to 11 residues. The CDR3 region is CASSEAATQYF. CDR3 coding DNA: TGTGCCAGCAGTGAAGCTGCTACGCAGTATTTT.

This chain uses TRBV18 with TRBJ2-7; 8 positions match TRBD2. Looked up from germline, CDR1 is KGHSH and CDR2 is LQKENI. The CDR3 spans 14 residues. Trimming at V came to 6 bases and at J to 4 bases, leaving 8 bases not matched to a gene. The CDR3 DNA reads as TGTGCCAGCTCCCCCGCGGGAGGACTTTACGAGCAGTACTTC. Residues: CASSPAGGLYEQYF.

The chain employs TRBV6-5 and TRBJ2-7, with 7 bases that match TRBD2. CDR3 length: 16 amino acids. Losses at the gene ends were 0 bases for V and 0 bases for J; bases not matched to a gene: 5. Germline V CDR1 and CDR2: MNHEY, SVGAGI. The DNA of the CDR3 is TGTGCCAGCAGTTACTCTGTTCTAGCGGTCTCCTACGAGCAGTACTTC. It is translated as CASSYSVLAVSYEQYF.

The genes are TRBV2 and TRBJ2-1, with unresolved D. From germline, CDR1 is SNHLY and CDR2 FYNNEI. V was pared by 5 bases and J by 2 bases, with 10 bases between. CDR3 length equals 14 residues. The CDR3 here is CASSMEFPYNEQFF. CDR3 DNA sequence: TGTGCCAGCAGTATGGAGTTTCCCTACAATGAGCAGTTCTTC.

The CDR3 loop reads CASSQSGPGKLFF. CDR3 in DNA: TGCGCCAGCAGTCAATCGGGGCCCGGGAAACTGTTTTTT. J is TRBJ1-4 and V is TRBV23-1, with TRBD1 as a possible D gene (5 bases). TRBV23-1 is marked as an open reading frame, function uncertain. The CDR3 runs to 13 residues. Trimming cost V 0 bases and J 11 bases, with 10 bases left between them.

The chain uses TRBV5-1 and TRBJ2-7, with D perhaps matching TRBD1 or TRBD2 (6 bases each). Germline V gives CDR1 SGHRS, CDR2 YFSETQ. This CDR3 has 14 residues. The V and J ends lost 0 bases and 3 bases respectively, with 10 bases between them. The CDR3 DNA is TGCGCCAGCAGCTTGGCCGCGGGACACTACGAGCAGTACTTC. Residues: CASSLAAGHYEQYF. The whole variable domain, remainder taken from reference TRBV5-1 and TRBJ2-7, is KAGVTQTPRYLIKTRGQQVTLSCSPISGHRSVSWYQQTPGQGLQFLFEYFSETQRNKGNFPGRFSGRQFSNSRSEMNVSTLELGDSALYLCASSLAAGHYEQYFGPGTRLTVT.

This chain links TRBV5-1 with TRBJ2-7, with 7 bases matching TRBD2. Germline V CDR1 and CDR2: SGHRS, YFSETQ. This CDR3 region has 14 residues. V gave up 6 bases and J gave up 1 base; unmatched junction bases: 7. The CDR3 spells CASKGGSSSYEQYF. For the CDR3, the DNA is TGCGCCAGCAAGGGCGGGAGTTCGTCCTACGAGCAGTACTTC. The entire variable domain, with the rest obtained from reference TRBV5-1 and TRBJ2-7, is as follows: KAGVTQTPRYLIKTRGQQVTLSCSPISGHRSVSWYQQTPGQGLQFLFEYFSETQRNKGNFPGRFSGRQFSNSRSEMNVSTLELGDSALYLCASKGGSSSYEQYFGPGTRLTVT.

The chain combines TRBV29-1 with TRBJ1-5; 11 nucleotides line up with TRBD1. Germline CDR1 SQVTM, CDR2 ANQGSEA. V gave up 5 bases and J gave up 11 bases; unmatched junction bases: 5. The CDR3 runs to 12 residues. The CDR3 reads CSVSDRGLAQHF. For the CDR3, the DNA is TGCAGCGTTTCGGACAGGGGGCTGGCCCAGCATTTT. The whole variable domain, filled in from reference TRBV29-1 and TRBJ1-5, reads SAVISQKPSRDICQRGTSLTIQCQVDSQVTMMFWYRQQPGQSLTLIATANQGSEATYESGFVIDKFPISRPNLTFSTLTVSNMSPEDSSIYLCSVSDRGLAQHFGDGTRLSIL.

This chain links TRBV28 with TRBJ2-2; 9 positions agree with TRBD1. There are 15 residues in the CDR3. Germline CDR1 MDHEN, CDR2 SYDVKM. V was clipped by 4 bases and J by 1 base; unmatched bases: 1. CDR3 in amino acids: CASSWDRVNTGELFF. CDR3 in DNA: TGTGCCAGCAGTTGGGACAGGGTGAACACCGGGGAGCTGTTTTTT.

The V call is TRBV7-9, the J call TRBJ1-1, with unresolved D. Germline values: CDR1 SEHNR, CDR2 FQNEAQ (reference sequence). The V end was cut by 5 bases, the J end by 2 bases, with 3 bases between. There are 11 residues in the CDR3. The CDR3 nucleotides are TGTGCCAGCAGCATCAACACTGAAGCTTTCTTT. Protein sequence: CASSINTEAFF.

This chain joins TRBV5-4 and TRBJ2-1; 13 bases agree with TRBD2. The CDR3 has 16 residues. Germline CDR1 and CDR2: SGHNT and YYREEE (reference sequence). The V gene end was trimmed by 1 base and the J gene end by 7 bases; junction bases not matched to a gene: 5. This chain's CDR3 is CASSLPRTSGGNEQFF. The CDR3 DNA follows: TGTGCCAGCAGCTTGCCCAGGACTAGCGGGGGAAATGAGCAGTTCTTC.

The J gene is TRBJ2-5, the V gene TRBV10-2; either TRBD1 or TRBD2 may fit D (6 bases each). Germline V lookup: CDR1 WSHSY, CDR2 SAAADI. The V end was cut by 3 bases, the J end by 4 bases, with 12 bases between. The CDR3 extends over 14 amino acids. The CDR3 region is CASSDTGAGETQYF. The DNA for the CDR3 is TGCGCCAGCAGTGACACGGGGGCTGGAGAGACCCAGTACTTC.

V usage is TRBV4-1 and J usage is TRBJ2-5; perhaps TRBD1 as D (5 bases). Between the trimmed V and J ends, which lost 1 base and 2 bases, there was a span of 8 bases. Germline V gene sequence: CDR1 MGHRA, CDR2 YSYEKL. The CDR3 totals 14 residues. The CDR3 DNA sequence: TGCGCCAGCAGCCAAGGACAGTCACAAGAGACCCAGTACTTC. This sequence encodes CASSQGQSQETQYF.

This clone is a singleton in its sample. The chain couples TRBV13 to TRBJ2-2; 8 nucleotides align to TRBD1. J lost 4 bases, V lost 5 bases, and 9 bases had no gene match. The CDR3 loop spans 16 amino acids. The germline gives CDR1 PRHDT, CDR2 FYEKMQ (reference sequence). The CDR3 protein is CASSLLSGGITGELFF. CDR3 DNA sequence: TGTGCCAGCAGCCTACTATCAGGGGGCATCACCGGGGAGCTGTTTTTT. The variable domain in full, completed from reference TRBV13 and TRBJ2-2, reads AAGVIQSPRHLIKEKRETATLKCYPIPRHDTVYWYQQGPGQDPQFLISFYEKMQSDKGSIPDRFSAQQFSDYHSELNMSSLELGDSALYFCASSLLSGGITGELFFGEGSRLTVL.